The rows below give T cell receptor beta chains drawn from one sample of a study of blood T cell repertoires in COVID-19. Sequencing used immunoSEQ multiplex PCR; TCRdb keeps in-frame clones, though not all of them. The table shows about 350,000 clones, with more than 70% occurring only once. The material sequenced was peripheral blood. The receptors derive from an older woman with COVID-19, enrolled during active disease. Each CDR3 is given with its conserved first and last residue. The D gene is left open where the match is weak.

V gene: TRBV6-6; D gene: -; J gene: TRBJ1-5; CDR3 DNA: TGTGCCAGCAGTTACTATCCTAGAACTCAGCCCCAGCATTTT; CDR3 protein: CASSYYPRTQPQHF
V gene: TRBV10-3; D gene: -; J gene: TRBJ1-2; CDR3 DNA: TGTGCCATCAGTGAATTGCTTAGTTGGACTTATGGCTACACCTTC; CDR3 protein: CAISELLSWTYGYTF
V gene: TRBV29-1; D gene: -; J gene: TRBJ2-5; CDR3 DNA: TGCAGCTCACAGGGCTTTGGAGAGACCCAGTACTTC; CDR3 protein: CSSQGFGETQYF
V gene: TRBV19; D gene: -; J gene: TRBJ2-7; CDR3 DNA: TGTGCCAGTAGCCCTAGGGGGGGCAGGTACGAGCAGTACTTC; CDR3 protein: CASSPRGGRYEQYF
V gene: TRBV6-1; D gene: TRBD2; J gene: TRBJ2-3; CDR3 DNA: TGTGCCAGCAGTGGACGACCGGGACTAGGATTTGGTACGCAGTATTTT; CDR3 protein: CASSGRPGLGFGTQYF
V gene: TRBV5-1; D gene: TRBD1; J gene: TRBJ1-4; CDR3 DNA: TGCGCCAGCAGGCCGGGACAGCCTAATGAAAAACTGTTTTTT; CDR3 protein: CASRPGQPNEKLFF
V gene: TRBV5-4; D gene: TRBD2; J gene: TRBJ2-7; CDR3 DNA: TGTGCCAGCAGGACGGGGACTAGCGGAACCTACGAGCAGTACTTC; CDR3 protein: CASRTGTSGTYEQYF
V gene: TRBV5-6; D gene: TRBD1; J gene: TRBJ2-7; CDR3 DNA: TGTGCCAGCAGCTCGGACAGGGCCCTATACGAGCAGTACTTC; CDR3 protein: CASSSDRALYEQYF
V gene: TRBV7-2; D gene: -; J gene: TRBJ1-2; CDR3 DNA: TGTGCCAGCAGCTCTACATACTCAGGTGGCTACACCTTC; CDR3 protein: CASSSTYSGGYTF
V gene: TRBV6-7; D gene: -; J gene: TRBJ1-3; CDR3 DNA: TGTGCCAGCAGTTACTCGAGAGGGCCGCACACCATATATTTT; CDR3 protein: CASSYSRGPHTIYF
V gene: TRBV6-4; D gene: -; J gene: TRBJ2-6; CDR3 DNA: TGTGCCAGCAGCAACCTGACAGGCAATTTAGGGGCCAACGTCCTGACTTTC; CDR3 protein: CASSNLTGNLGANVLTF
V gene: TRBV9; D gene: -; J gene: TRBJ2-7; CDR3 DNA: TGTGCCAGCTTAGGGGGGGGCATCTCCTACGAGCAGTACTTC; CDR3 protein: CASLGGGISYEQYF
V gene: TRBV5-5; D gene: TRBD1; J gene: TRBJ1-6; CDR3 DNA: TGTGCCAGCAGCTTCGGGACAGCGACTCCCTCACCCCTCCACTTT; CDR3 protein: CASSFGTATPSPLHF
V gene: TRBV5-1; D gene: TRBD1; J gene: TRBJ1-4; CDR3 DNA: TGCGCCAGCAGCGAGGGACAGGTTCGGGAAAAACTGTTTTTT; CDR3 protein: CASSEGQVREKLFF
V gene: TRBV5-6; D gene: -; J gene: TRBJ1-2; CDR3 DNA: TGTGCCAGCAGCTTGGGTTCCGCAGGGTACTATGGCTACACCTTC; CDR3 protein: CASSLGSAGYYGYTF
V gene: TRBV28; D gene: TRBD2; J gene: TRBJ2-7; CDR3 DNA: TGTGCCAGCAGTACACTAGCTAACTGGGGGGGCGAGCAGTACTTC; CDR3 protein: CASSTLANWGGEQYF
V gene: TRBV5-1; D gene: -; J gene: TRBJ2-2; CDR3 DNA: TGCGCCAGCGGGCCAACAACAGGTTGGACCGGGGAGCTGTTTTTT; CDR3 protein: CASGPTTGWTGELFF
V gene: TRBV2; D gene: TRBD1; J gene: TRBJ1-1; CDR3 DNA: TGTGCCAGCAAAGCCGGGACAGGGGGCCGAGCTTTCTTT; CDR3 protein: CASKAGTGGRAFF
V gene: TRBV18; D gene: -; J gene: TRBJ2-3; CDR3 DNA: TGTGCCAGCTCACCGATTGGGAGAGGCGCTAGCACAGATACGCAGTATTTT; CDR3 protein: CASSPIGRGASTDTQYF
V gene: TRBV5-6; D gene: -; J gene: TRBJ2-2; CDR3 DNA: TGTGCCAGCAGCTTCACCGTTGGGGCATCTGGCACCGGGGAGCTGTTTTTT; CDR3 protein: CASSFTVGASGTGELFF
V gene: TRBV7-3; D gene: -; J gene: TRBJ2-1; CDR3 DNA: TGTGCCAGCAGCTTAATGTGGACTACCTACAATGAGCAGTTCTTC; CDR3 protein: CASSLMWTTYNEQFF
V gene: TRBV5-5; D gene: TRBD1; J gene: TRBJ2-2; CDR3 DNA: TGTGCCAGCAGCTTGCAAGACAGGGGGGGCGGGGAGCTGTTTTTT; CDR3 protein: CASSLQDRGGGELFF
V gene: TRBV5-6; D gene: -; J gene: TRBJ2-6; CDR3 DNA: TGTGCCAGCAGCTTGGTCGGGACACACTCTGGGGCCAACGTCCTGACTTTC; CDR3 protein: CASSLVGTHSGANVLTF
V gene: TRBV7-9; D gene: TRBD1; J gene: TRBJ1-2; CDR3 DNA: TGTGCCAGCAGCGGGGGGACAGGGGATGGCTACACCTTC; CDR3 protein: CASSGGTGDGYTF
V gene: TRBV2; D gene: -; J gene: TRBJ1-6; CDR3 DNA: TGTGCCAGCAGTGACCGGGACACCTATAATTCACCCCTCCACTTT; CDR3 protein: CASSDRDTYNSPLHF
V gene: TRBV7-6; D gene: TRBD1; J gene: TRBJ1-1; CDR3 DNA: TGTGCCAGCAGCTTACTCCGACAAGAGACAGGGGGGATGAACACTGAAGCTTTCTTT; CDR3 protein: CASSLLRQETGGMNTEAFF
V gene: TRBV7-9; D gene: -; J gene: TRBJ1-1; CDR3 DNA: TGTGCCAGCAACCGTCAGGGTATCACGCTTGGTTACACTGAAGCTTTCTTT; CDR3 protein: CASNRQGITLGYTEAFF
V gene: TRBV19; D gene: -; J gene: TRBJ2-2; CDR3 DNA: TGTGCCAGTAGTATGGGTAGGCGGGGCTACGGGGAGCTGTTTTTT; CDR3 protein: CASSMGRRGYGELFF
V gene: TRBV29-1; D gene: -; J gene: TRBJ1-1; CDR3 DNA: TGCAGCGTTGAATCGAGGGGGAATCGCCAGGGGAACACTGAAGCTTTCTTT; CDR3 protein: CSVESRGNRQGNTEAFF
V gene: TRBV7-9; D gene: TRBD2; J gene: TRBJ2-5; CDR3 DNA: TGTGCCAGCAGCTTGGCGGGAGCCAAAGAGACCCAGTACTTC; CDR3 protein: CASSLAGAKETQYF
V gene: TRBV7-9; D gene: -; J gene: TRBJ1-2; CDR3 DNA: TGTGCCAGCAGCCCGGGGGGGCGATTGAACTATGGCTACACCTTC; CDR3 protein: CASSPGGRLNYGYTF
V gene: TRBV6-1; D gene: -; J gene: TRBJ1-2; CDR3 DNA: TGTGCCAGCAGTGAAGTGCCAGGGAATGGCTACACCTTC; CDR3 protein: CASSEVPGNGYTF
V gene: TRBV9; D gene: -; J gene: TRBJ2-5; CDR3 DNA: TGTGCCAGCAGCGGAGGTACGGGGTTTGGAGAGACCCAGTACTTC; CDR3 protein: CASSGGTGFGETQYF
V gene: TRBV5-5; D gene: -; J gene: TRBJ1-3; CDR3 DNA: TGTGCCAGCAGTTCGGCGGGGACTTTCTCTGGAAACACCATATATTTT; CDR3 protein: CASSSAGTFSGNTIYF
V gene: TRBV27; D gene: -; J gene: TRBJ1-1; CDR3 DNA: TGTGCCAGCAGCCTGCCGGGACACGCGAACACTGAAGCTTTCTTT; CDR3 protein: CASSLPGHANTEAFF
V gene: TRBV6-6; D gene: -; J gene: TRBJ1-5; CDR3 DNA: TGTGCCAGCAGCCGATCGACAGAGATTTATAGCAATCAGCCCCAGCATTTT; CDR3 protein: CASSRSTEIYSNQPQHF
V gene: TRBV30; D gene: TRBD1; J gene: TRBJ1-2; CDR3 DNA: TGTGCCTCCAACCTGCAAGGACAGGGCTATGGCTACACCTTC; CDR3 protein: CASNLQGQGYGYTF
V gene: TRBV19; D gene: -; J gene: TRBJ1-4; CDR3 DNA: TGTGCCAGTAGTAGAAATCGAGGGACAAGGGTCAGCTTTGCGGAAAAACTGTTTTTT; CDR3 protein: CASSRNRGTRVSFAEKLFF
V gene: TRBV7-8; D gene: -; J gene: TRBJ1-1; CDR3 DNA: TGTGCCAGCAGCTTTGGAGGGGAAACTGAAGCTTTCTTT; CDR3 protein: CASSFGGETEAFF
V gene: TRBV5-1; D gene: TRBD1; J gene: TRBJ1-1; CDR3 DNA: TGCGCCAGCAGCCTGGACAGGGTCGGGCGATGGAACACTGAAGCTTTCTTT; CDR3 protein: CASSLDRVGRWNTEAFF
V gene: TRBV28; D gene: -; J gene: TRBJ1-1; CDR3 DNA: TGTGCCAGCAGTTTCGCCTTCCCAGGGGAGAGCGAGGGCACTGAAGCTTTCTTT; CDR3 protein: CASSFAFPGESEGTEAFF
V gene: TRBV11-2; D gene: TRBD2; J gene: TRBJ2-7; CDR3 DNA: TGTGCCAGCAGATCACTAGCGGGGGCCTACTACGAGCAGTACTTC; CDR3 protein: CASRSLAGAYYEQYF
V gene: TRBV9; D gene: TRBD1; J gene: TRBJ2-7; CDR3 DNA: TGTGCCAGCAGCTCACCCGGGACAGGTTCGGGTTCCTACGAGCAGTACTTC; CDR3 protein: CASSSPGTGSGSYEQYF
V gene: TRBV7-9; D gene: TRBD1; J gene: TRBJ2-7; CDR3 DNA: TGTGCCAGCAGCTTAACGGGACAGGGGGCTAGCAAGCAGTACTTC; CDR3 protein: CASSLTGQGASKQYF
V gene: TRBV27; D gene: -; J gene: TRBJ1-4; CDR3 DNA: TGTGCCAGCAGTTTGAGGGTCACCTCGCCGTTTCAAAAACTGTTTTTT; CDR3 protein: CASSLRVTSPFQKLFF
V gene: TRBV7-3; D gene: TRBD1; J gene: TRBJ2-1; CDR3 DNA: TGTGCCAGCAGCCAGCCGGGACAGGGTCTGAATGAGCAGTTCTTC; CDR3 protein: CASSQPGQGLNEQFF
V gene: TRBV19; D gene: TRBD2; J gene: TRBJ2-1; CDR3 DNA: TGTGCCAGTAGCCCCGGTAGCGGGAGAATGGTGAATGAGCAGTTCTTC; CDR3 protein: CASSPGSGRMVNEQFF
V gene: TRBV7-2; D gene: -; J gene: TRBJ1-2; CDR3 DNA: TGTGCCAGCAGCCGAACCCGGACAGATGGCTACACCTTC; CDR3 protein: CASSRTRTDGYTF
V gene: TRBV7-9; D gene: -; J gene: TRBJ1-2; CDR3 DNA: TGTGCCAGCAGCTTAGATCGTTCCGGCTACACCTTC; CDR3 protein: CASSLDRSGYTF
V gene: TRBV7-3; D gene: -; J gene: TRBJ1-4; CDR3 DNA: TGTGCCAGCAGCTTAGACAAAGAGGGTGAAAAACTGTTTTTT; CDR3 protein: CASSLDKEGEKLFF
V gene: TRBV19; D gene: -; J gene: TRBJ1-1; CDR3 DNA: TGTGCCAGTAGTACAGGGCCGCGAACTGAAGCTTTCTTT; CDR3 protein: CASSTGPRTEAFF
V gene: TRBV5-5; D gene: TRBD1; J gene: TRBJ1-3; CDR3 DNA: TGTGCCAGCAGCTTGGCGACAGGGGTGAACACCATATATTTT; CDR3 protein: CASSLATGVNTIYF
V gene: TRBV5-6; D gene: -; J gene: TRBJ1-2; CDR3 DNA: TGTGCCAGCAGCTTGTACGGGGGGGATGGCTACACCTTC; CDR3 protein: CASSLYGGDGYTF
V gene: TRBV12-3/TRBV12-4; D gene: TRBD1; J gene: TRBJ1-1; CDR3 DNA: TGTGCCAGCAGGACAGGGGTCGGTCCTGAAGCTTTCTTT; CDR3 protein: CASRTGVGPEAFF
V gene: TRBV7-9; D gene: -; J gene: TRBJ1-4; CDR3 DNA: TGTGCCAGCAGCGTACAGGGAGCAACTAATGAAAAACTGTTTTTT; CDR3 protein: CASSVQGATNEKLFF
V gene: TRBV27; D gene: TRBD1; J gene: TRBJ1-4; CDR3 DNA: TGTGCCAGCAGTCGAGGGACAGGGGTTCTGAATGAAAAACTGTTTTTT; CDR3 protein: CASSRGTGVLNEKLFF
V gene: TRBV11-2; D gene: -; J gene: TRBJ1-3; CDR3 DNA: TGTGCCAGCAGCTCCACAGGGTTCTCTGGAAACACCATATATTTT; CDR3 protein: CASSSTGFSGNTIYF
V gene: TRBV15; D gene: -; J gene: TRBJ1-1; CDR3 DNA: TGTGCCACCAGCAGAGAGGGCGGGGCCGGTGTGAACACTGAAGCTTTCTTT; CDR3 protein: CATSREGGAGVNTEAFF